The present TCR beta chain was sequenced within a study of cytomegalovirus exposure and HLA in healthy donors. Researchers ran the PCR with 60 Vbeta and 13 Jbeta primers. Libraries were prepared by immunoSEQ multiplex PCR; TCRdb keeps only in-frame clonotypes and omits some of them. The sample lists under 200,000 clones, over 80% seen once, with roughly 6.3% in the top ten. The study's findings and limits: In a later analysis, at a false discovery rate of 0.05, fewer than 20,000 TCR beta sequences matched HLA alleles. Researchers had no immune exposure information except CMV serostatus available. A later analysis reported that several of the most significant clusters appeared to be linked to common viral pathogens, among them Epstein-Barr virus.

Regarding this clone: What it binds is not known.

This TCR derives from a male donor in good health and CMV-seropositive. Sequencing was done on a sample of PBMCs.

The CDR3 loop reads CASSSWGGSGTDTQYF. The CDR3 region has the DNA TGCGCCAGCAGCTCTTGGGGCGGGAGTGGAACAGATACGCAGTATTTT. The J gene is TRBJ2-3, the V gene TRBV5-1; 7 nucleotides line up with TRBD2. CDR1 is SGHRS and CDR2 is YFSETQ in the germline V gene. V shed 3 bases and J 3 bases; nucleotides not matched to a gene: 10. CDR3 length: 16 amino acids.